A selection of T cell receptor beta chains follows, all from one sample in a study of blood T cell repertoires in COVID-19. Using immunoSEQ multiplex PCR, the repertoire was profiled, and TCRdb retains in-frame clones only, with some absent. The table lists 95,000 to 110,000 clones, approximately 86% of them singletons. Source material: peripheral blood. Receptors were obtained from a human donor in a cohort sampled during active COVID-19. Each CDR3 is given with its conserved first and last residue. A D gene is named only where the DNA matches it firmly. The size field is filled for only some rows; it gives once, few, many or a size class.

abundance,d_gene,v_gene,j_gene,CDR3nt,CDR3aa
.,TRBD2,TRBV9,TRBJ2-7,TGTGCCAGCAGCGCAGACGGACTAGCGGCTGCGTTCTCCTACGAGCAGTACTTC,CASSADGLAAAFSYEQYF
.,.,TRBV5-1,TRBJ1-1,TGCGCCAGCAGCGAGACGGGAACTGAAGCTTTCTTT,CASSETGTEAFF
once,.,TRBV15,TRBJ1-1,TGTGCCACCAGCAGAGATGGAGGGGATGGCACTGAAGCTTTCTTT,CATSRDGGDGTEAFF
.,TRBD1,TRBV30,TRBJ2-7,TGTGCCTTACCGGGACAGGGGGTCTACGAGCAGTACTTC,CALPGQGVYEQYF
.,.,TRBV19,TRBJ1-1,TGTGCCAGTAGTATCCCCGACAGGCCCCTGAACACTGAAGCTTTCTTT,CASSIPDRPLNTEAFF
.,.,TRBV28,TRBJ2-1,TGTGCCAGCAGCCCTTCCACAGGCTTTATGTTCTTC,CASSPSTGFMFF
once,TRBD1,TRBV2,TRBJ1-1,TGTGCCAGCAGTGAAGGGACAGGGATACCTGAAGCTTTCTTT,CASSEGTGIPEAFF
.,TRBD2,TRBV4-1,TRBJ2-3,TGCGCCAGCAGCCGGAGACTAGCGGGAGAGGCAAGCACAGATACGCAGTATTTT,CASSRRLAGEASTDTQYF
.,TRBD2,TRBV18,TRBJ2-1,TGTGCCAGCTCACCACTGGGACTAGCGAACAATGAGCAGTTCTTC,CASSPLGLANNEQFF
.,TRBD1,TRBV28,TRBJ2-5,TGTGCCAGCGCAACCCCCCAGGGGGCTGGAGAGACCCAGTACTTC,CASATPQGAGETQYF
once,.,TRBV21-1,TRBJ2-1,TGTGCCAATATTCTAGCCCCCTCCTACAATGAGCAGTTCTTC,CANILAPSYNEQFF
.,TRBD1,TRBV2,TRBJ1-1,TGTGCCAGCAGGGCGGGACAGATGAACACTGAAGCTTTCTTT,CASRAGQMNTEAFF
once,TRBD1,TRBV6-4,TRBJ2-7,TGTGCCAGCAGTGGGGGTGATCAGGACAGGACCTACGAGCAGTACTTC,CASSGGDQDRTYEQYF
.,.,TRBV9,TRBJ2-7,TGTGCCAGCAGCGTAGCTGCGGGGACCGGGCTCTACGAGCAGTACTTC,CASSVAAGTGLYEQYF
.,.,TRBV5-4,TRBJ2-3,TGTGCCAGCAGCTTGGTCGCTTTAGCAGATACGCAGTATTTT,CASSLVALADTQYF
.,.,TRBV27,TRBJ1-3,TGTGCCAGCAGTTCTTTCTCTGGAAACACCATATATTTT,CASSSFSGNTIYF
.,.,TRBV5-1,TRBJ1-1,TGCGCCAGCGGGGAAGGGGTGAACACTGAAGCTTTCTTT,CASGEGVNTEAFF
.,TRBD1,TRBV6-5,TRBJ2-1,TGTGCCAGCAGCCCCCGCGGGACAGGGAACAATGAGCAGTTCTTC,CASSPRGTGNNEQFF
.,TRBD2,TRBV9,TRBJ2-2,TGTGCCAGCAGCGTACAAGCGGGAATGGGCACCGGGGAGCTGTTTTTT,CASSVQAGMGTGELFF